This TCR beta chain came from a study of CD8 T cells in ankylosing spondylitis (dated by TCRdb to the late 2010s). Looking at the study overall: The study set out to find disease-linked TCR variants by profiling T cell receptor beta repertoires in ankylosing spondylitis patients and healthy donors. The full study cohort was made up of 25 to 30 ankylosing spondylitis patients and about a hundred healthy donors. Peripheral blood was sampled, and synovial fluid was also collected from ankylosing spondylitis patients.

Data came from an Illumina HiSeq 2500. Quantitative 5'-RACE with molecular barcodes was used to prepare TCR beta libraries. The original methods were these. A new computational method based on a probabilistic model of VDJ rearrangement was used to identify disease-linked TCR variants. TCRdb took the public reads, trimmed them with fastp at Q25, ran MiXCR for clone calling and kept in-frame beta chains. Under each unique CDR3 protein, matching rows form one entry showing the most common genes and DNA. These V and J calls originate from TCRdb's pipeline instead of the authors' own analysis. For this sample there are more than 150,000 distinct CDR3 sequences; 15% to 20% appear just once. Clones ranked in the top ten supply roughly 4.5% of the sample. Details on this clonotype: No antigen is known for it. Per-base qualities were not stored, and no clone one base away is much larger.

From cysteine to phenylalanine, the CDR3 is 12 amino acids long. The sequence is cut down to CDR3 DNA, 36 bases in frame from base 1. CDR1 is given as SGHTA and CDR2 as FQGNSA, both from the germline V gene. V is shortened by 5 bases, J by 5 bases, and the region joining them spans 8 bases. Overall study outcomes, separate from this receptor: The disease-linked clones showed a CD8+ phenotype and occurred at relatively low frequencies in peripheral blood. Significant enrichment of the disease-linked clones was reported in matched synovial fluid samples from ankylosing spondylitis patients. Some motif variants had previously been reported in the synovial fluid and blood of reactive arthritis patients, which suggests shared mechanisms of disease initiation. Blood from ankylosing spondylitis patients appeared to be characterized by a TCR beta motif composed of several highly homologous amino acid variants.

The chain is encoded by TRBV7-2 joined to TRBJ2-3; the D gene could be either TRBD1 or TRBD2, each agreeing at 5 bases. Material for sequencing was blood, either unsorted or a sorted T cell fraction (not recorded which). This clonotype was sampled from a male donor between 5 and 29 years old with ankylosing spondylitis or in good health (not recorded which). Donor details come from another sample of the same person, matched by shared clones. The DNA sequence reads TGTGCCAGCAGCGGGGCGGGAGATACGCAGTATTTT. Its amino acids are CASSGAGDTQYF.